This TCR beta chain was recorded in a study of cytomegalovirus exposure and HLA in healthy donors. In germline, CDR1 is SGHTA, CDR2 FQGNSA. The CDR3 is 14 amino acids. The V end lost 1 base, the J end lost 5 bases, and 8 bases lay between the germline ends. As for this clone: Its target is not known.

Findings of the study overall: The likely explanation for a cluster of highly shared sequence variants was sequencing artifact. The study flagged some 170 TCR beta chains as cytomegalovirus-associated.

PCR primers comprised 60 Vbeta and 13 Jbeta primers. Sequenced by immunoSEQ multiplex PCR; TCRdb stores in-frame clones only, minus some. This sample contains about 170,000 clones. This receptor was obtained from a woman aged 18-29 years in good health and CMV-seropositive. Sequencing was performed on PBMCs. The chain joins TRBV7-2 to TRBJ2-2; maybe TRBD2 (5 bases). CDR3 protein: CASSLVRGTGELFF. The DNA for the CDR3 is TGTGCCAGCAGCTTAGTGAGAGGGACCGGGGAGCTGTTTTTT.